This T cell receptor (beta chain) was sequenced in a study of T cells in Graves' hyperthyroidism and ophthalmopathy. Study conclusions and caveats: Blood shared most expanded thyroid clonotypes above 0.001.

As regards this clonotype: The antigen is unknown.

What was amplified from RNA transcripts were TCR beta CDR3 regions. The HTBI set primed first-round TCR CDR3 RT-PCR. TCRdb independently ran MiXCR on the multiplex PCR reads; one entry per CDR3 protein. The table lists around 340,000 distinct CDR3 sequences, roughly 15% of them singletons, with around a third in the top ten. Across 18 months, stable Graves' hyperthyroidism was marked by no progression to ophthalmopathy. Each patient was aged 18 to 65 and had newly diagnosed hyperthyroidism of under 2 months' duration. PBMCs were collected from an approximately 9.2 ml volume of fresh peripheral blood. Sequencing was carried out using blood. This receptor was obtained from a man aged 25 to 45 with Graves' hyperthyroidism.

The chain's CDR3 is CSAESGTTLSYEQYF. The CDR3, as DNA: TGCAGTGCTGAATCCGGGACTACCCTTTCCTACGAGCAGTACTTC. The J gene is TRBJ2-7, the V gene TRBV20-1; 7 bases map to TRBD2. With V trimmed by 5 bases and J by 1 base, 11 bases remained unmatched. The CDR3 sequence is 15 residues long. Germline CDR1 is DFQATT and CDR2 is SNEGSKA (reference sequence).